This T cell receptor (beta chain) was sequenced in a study of blood T cell repertoires in COVID-19 (dated by TCRdb to about 2020). Concerning the study at large: Collaborator samples came from the United States, Italy and Spain and covered acute and convalescent phases of COVID-19. Sample metadata almost always included a de-identified subject ID, COVID-19 status, age in years and sex. The prospective study material was composed of cDNA or gDNA derived from T cells, B-cell-depleted T cells, or PBMCs. The samples were drawn from the first 160 participants of the ongoing ImmuneRACE study and from some 1,300 subjects provided by 6 global collaborators. Where HLA class I and class II types were available, the types were taken from metadata supplied by the sample provider, not from assay-based typing. Subjects who had been exposed to COVID-19, were actively infected with it, or had recovered from it provided the deeply sampled blood TCRbeta repertoires that made up the dataset. The repertoires were released in a freely available public database meant as a resource for research on the immune response to SARS-CoV-2. Broader findings and caveats from the paper: The quantity of clinical and demographic metadata differed by source and by participant and was supplied without curation.

One collaborating source in Seattle enrolled patients during active infection and followed them longitudinally through the course of disease. Collaborating institutions collected whole blood in K2EDTA tubes following their own protocols. For TCRbeta analysis, collaborators shipped samples as frozen whole blood, isolated PBMCs, or DNA extracted from either of those sample types. The immunoSEQ Assay, a bias-controlled multiplex PCR, was used to amplify TCRbeta CDR3 regions from genomic DNA. Per the original workflow: The number of nucleated cells in each sample was estimated by amplification of reference gene primers within the assay. To quantify the absolute abundance of each unique TCRbeta CDR3 rearrangement, sequence reads were collapsed and filtered. Productive Simpson clonality was computed per sample as the square root of Simpson's diversity index over productive rearrangements. In its TCRdb copy, this immuneACCESS table keeps in-frame sequences only and misses some clones. Where compared with another copy, unresolved V genes explain less than half of these, and the others have no known cause. D and trimming were read from the DNA, whereas the V and J calls and clone size are those reported in that table. The sample table records about 210,000 clones; 80% to 90% of these occur just once. The biggest ten clones account for about 10% of the sample.

Trimming takes 2 bases from V and 0 bases from J, and the germline ends sit 4 bases apart. In the germline V gene, CDR1 corresponds to SGHNT and CDR2 to YENEEA. From the cysteine up to the phenylalanine, the CDR3 has a length of 13 residues. Only CDR3 DNA is held: 39 bases, read in frame from base 1. This clone was found once. What this receptor recognizes is not known. No much larger clone is present one base from it, and per-base qualities are unavailable. Recombination linked TRBV11-3 to TRBJ1-1, with no confident D gene call. The sample was peripheral blood. This sequence originates from a woman older than 75 with COVID-19, enrolled during active disease. The CDR3 region has the sequence CASSLLMNTEAFF. The DNA reads as follows: TGTGCCAGCAGCTTATTAATGAACACTGAAGCTTTCTTT.